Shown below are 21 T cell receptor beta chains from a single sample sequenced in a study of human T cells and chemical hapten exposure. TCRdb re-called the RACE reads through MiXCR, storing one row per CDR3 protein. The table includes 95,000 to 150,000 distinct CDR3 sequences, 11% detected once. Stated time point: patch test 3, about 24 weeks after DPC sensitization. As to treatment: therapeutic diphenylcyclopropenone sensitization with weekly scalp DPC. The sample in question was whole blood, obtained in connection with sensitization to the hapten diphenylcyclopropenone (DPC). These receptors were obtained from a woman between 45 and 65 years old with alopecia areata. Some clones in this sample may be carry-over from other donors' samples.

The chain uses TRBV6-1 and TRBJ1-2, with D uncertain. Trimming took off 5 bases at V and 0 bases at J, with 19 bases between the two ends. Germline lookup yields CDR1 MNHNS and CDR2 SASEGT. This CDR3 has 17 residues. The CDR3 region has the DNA TGTGCCAGCAGTTACCCAATCGACATGACACCTAACTATGGCTACACCTTC. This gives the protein CASSYPIDMTPNYGYTF.

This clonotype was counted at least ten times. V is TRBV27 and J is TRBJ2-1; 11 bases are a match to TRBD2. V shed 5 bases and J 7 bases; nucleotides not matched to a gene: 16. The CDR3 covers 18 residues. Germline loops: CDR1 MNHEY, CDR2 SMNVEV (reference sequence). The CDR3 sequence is CASSPWTSGSPGVNEQFF. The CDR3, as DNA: TGTGCCAGCAGTCCATGGACTAGCGGGTCTCCCGGGGTGAATGAGCAGTTCTTC.

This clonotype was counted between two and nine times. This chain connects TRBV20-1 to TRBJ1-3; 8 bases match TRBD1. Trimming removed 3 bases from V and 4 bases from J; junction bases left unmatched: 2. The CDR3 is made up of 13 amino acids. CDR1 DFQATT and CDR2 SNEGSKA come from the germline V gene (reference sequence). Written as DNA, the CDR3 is TGCAGTGCTAGCGACAGGGGAGGAAACACCATATATTTT. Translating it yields CSASDRGGNTIYF.

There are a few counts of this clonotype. This chain's CDR3 is CASSLGTGGNPYEQYF. In DNA, the CDR3 is TGCGCCAGCAGCTTGGGGACTGGGGGGAACCCCTACGAGCAGTACTTC. V and J are TRBV5-1 and TRBJ2-7, with D maybe TRBD2 (6 bases). The CDR3 runs 16 residues. CDR1 SGHRS and CDR2 YFSETQ come from the germline V gene. Trimming cost V 0 bases and J 2 bases, with 15 bases left between them.

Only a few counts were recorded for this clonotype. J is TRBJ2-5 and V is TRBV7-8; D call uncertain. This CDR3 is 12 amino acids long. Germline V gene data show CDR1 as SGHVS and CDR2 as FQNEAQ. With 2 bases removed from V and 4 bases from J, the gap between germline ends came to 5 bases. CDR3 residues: CASSLKGETQYF. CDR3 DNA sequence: TGTGCCAGCAGCTTAAAGGGAGAGACCCAGTACTTC.

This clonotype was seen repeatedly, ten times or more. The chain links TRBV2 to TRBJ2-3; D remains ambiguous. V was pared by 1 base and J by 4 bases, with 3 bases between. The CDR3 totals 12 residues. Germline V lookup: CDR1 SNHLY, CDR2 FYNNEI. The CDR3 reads CASSEVSDTQYF. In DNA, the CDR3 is TGTGCCAGCAGTGAAGTGTCAGATACGCAGTATTTT.

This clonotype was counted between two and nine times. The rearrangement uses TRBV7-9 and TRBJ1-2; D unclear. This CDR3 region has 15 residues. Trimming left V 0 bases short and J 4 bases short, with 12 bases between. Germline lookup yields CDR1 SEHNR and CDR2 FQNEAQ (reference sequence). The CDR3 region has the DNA TGTGCCAGCAGCTTAGCGGTGGCAGCCGCCTATGGCTACACCTTC. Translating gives CASSLAVAAAYGYTF.

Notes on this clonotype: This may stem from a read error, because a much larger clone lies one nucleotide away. The CDR3 loop is CASSSDYPATDTQYF. In DNA, the CDR3 is TGTGCCAGCAGCTCTGATTACCCAGCCACAGATACGCAGTATTTT. The chain has TRBV7-9 and TRBJ2-3; D remains ambiguous. The V end was cut by 4 bases, the J end by 2 bases, with 13 bases between. Per the germline V gene, CDR1 is SEHNR and CDR2 is FQNEAQ (reference sequence). The CDR3 has 15 residues.

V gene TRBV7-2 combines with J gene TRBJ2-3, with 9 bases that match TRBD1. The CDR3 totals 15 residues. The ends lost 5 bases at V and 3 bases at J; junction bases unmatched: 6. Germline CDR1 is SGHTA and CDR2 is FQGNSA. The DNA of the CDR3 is TGTGCCAGCAGCCAACAGGGGGCCCGAACAGATACGCAGTATTTT. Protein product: CASSQQGARTDTQYF.

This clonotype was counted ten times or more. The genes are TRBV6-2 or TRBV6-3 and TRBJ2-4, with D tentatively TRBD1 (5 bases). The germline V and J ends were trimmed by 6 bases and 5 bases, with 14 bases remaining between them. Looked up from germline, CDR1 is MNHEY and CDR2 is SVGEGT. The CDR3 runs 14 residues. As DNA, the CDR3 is TGTGCCAGCAGCCCGCAGGGTTTCGAAAACATTCAGTACTTC. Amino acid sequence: CASSPQGFENIQYF.

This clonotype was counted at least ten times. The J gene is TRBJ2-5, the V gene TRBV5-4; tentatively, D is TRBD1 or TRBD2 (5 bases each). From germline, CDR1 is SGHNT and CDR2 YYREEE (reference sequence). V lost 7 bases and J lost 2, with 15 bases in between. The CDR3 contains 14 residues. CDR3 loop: CASCRDDKQETQYF. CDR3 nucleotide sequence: TGTGCCAGCTGCCGGGACGACAAGCAAGAGACCCAGTACTTC.

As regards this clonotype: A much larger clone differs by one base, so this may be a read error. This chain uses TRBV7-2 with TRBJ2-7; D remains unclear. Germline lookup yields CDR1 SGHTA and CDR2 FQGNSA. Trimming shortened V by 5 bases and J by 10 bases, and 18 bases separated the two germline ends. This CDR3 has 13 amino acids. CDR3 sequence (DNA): TGTGCCAGCAGCCAAAGACTCGACGGCGATCAGTACTTC. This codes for CASSQRLDGDQYF.

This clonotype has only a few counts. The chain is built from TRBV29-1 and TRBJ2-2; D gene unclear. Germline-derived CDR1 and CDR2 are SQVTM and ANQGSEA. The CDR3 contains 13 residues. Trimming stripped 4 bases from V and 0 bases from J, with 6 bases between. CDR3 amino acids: CSVVEANTGELFF. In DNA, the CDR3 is TGCAGCGTTGTGGAAGCGAACACCGGGGAGCTGTTTTTT.

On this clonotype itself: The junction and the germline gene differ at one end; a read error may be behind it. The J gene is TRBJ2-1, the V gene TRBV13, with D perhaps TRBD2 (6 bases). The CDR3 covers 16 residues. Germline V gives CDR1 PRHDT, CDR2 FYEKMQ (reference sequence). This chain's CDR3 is CTSSLGLAASYNEQFF. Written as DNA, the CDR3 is TGTACCAGCAGCTTAGGGTTAGCGGCTTCCTACAATGAGCAGTTCTTC.

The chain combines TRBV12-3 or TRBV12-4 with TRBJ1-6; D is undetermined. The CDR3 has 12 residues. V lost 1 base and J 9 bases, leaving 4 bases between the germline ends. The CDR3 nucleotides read TGTGCCAGCAGTTTAGTTTCTTCACCCCTCCACTTT. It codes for CASSLVSSPLHF.

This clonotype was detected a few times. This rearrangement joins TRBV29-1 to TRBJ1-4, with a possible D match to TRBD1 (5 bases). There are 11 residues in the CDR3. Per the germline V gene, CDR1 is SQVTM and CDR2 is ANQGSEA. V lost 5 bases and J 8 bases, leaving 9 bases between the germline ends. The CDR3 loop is CSVWGGEKLFF. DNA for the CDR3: TGCAGCGTTTGGGGCGGGGAAAAACTGTTTTTT.

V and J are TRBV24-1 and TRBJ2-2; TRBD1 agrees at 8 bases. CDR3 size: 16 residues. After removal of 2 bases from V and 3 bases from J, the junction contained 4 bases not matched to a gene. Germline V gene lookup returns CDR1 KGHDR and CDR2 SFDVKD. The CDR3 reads CATSDSGQGYTGELFF. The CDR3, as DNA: TGTGCCACCAGTGATTCTGGACAGGGATACACCGGGGAGCTGTTTTTT.

CDR3 sequence: CSARPSGTPYEQYF. Written as DNA, the CDR3 is TGCAGTGCTAGACCCAGCGGAACACCCTACGAGCAGTACTTC. J is TRBJ2-7 and V is TRBV20-1; D might be TRBD2 (5 bases). This CDR3 contains 14 residues. Germline CDR1 DFQATT, CDR2 SNEGSKA (reference sequence). The germline V and J ends were trimmed by 2 bases and 2 bases, with 13 bases remaining between them.

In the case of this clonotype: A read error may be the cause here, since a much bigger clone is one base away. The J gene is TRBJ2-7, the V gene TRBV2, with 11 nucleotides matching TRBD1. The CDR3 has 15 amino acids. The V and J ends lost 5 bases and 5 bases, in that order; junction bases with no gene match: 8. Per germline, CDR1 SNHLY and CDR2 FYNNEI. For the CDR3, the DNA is TGTGCCAGCAGTTCTATGGACAGGGGGCCCGACGAGCAGTACTTC. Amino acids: CASSSMDRGPDEQYF.

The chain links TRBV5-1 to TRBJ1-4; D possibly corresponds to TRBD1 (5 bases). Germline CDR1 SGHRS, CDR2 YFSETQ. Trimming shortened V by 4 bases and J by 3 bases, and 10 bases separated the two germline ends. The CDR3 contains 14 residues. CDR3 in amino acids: CASSRAGSNEKLFF. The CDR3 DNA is TGCGCCAGCAGCCGAGCAGGGTCTAATGAAAAACTGTTTTTT.

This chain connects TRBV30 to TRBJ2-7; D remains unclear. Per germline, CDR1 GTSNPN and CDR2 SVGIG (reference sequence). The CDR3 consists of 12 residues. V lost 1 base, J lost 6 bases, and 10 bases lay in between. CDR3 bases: TGTGCCTGGAGTGCTACCCCTCTCGAGCAGTACTTC. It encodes CAWSATPLEQYF.